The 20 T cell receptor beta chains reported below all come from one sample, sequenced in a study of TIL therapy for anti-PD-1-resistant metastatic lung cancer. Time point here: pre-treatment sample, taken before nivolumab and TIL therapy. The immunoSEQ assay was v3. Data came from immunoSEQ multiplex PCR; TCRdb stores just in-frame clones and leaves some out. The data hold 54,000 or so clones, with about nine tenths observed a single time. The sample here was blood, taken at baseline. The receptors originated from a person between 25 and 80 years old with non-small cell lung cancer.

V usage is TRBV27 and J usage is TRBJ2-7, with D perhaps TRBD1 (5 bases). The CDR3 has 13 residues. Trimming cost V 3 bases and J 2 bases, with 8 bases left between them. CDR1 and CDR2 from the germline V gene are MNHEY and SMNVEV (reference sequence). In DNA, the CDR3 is TGTGCCAGCAGTTTTGGGGCACCCTACGAGCAGTACTTC. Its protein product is CASSFGAPYEQYF.

CDR3 loop: CASSLKGFNYGYTF. In nucleotides, the CDR3 is TGTGCCAGCAGTTTAAAGGGATTTAACTATGGCTACACCTTC. The chain joins TRBV27 to TRBJ1-2, with D unresolved. The CDR3 is 14 amino acids. V lost 2 bases and J lost 1, with 8 bases in between. Germline V gene sequence: CDR1 MNHEY, CDR2 SMNVEV (reference sequence).

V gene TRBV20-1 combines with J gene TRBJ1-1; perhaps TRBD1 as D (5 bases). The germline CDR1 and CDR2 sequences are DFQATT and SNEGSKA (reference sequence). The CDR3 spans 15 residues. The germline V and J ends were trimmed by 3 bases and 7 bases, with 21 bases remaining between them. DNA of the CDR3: TGCAGTGCTAGTCAACGGGGGGACGGAGGGAGTGAAGCTTTCTTT. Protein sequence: CSASQRGDGGSEAFF.

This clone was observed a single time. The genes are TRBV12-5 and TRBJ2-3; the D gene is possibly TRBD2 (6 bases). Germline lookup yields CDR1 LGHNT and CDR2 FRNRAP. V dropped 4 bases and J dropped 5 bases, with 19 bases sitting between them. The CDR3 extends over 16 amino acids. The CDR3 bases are TGTGCTAGTGGTTCCCTCATTAGCGGCTTTGGAGATACGCAGTATTTT. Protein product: CASGSLISGFGDTQYF.

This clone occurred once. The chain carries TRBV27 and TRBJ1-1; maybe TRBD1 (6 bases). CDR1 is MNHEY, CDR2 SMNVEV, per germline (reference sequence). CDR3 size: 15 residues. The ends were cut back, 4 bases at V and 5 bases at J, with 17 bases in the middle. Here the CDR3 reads CASSSLPGGQTEAFF. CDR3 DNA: TGTGCCAGCAGTTCCCTCCCGGGGGGGCAAACTGAAGCTTTCTTT.

The CDR3, as DNA: TGTGCTAGTGGTTTGCGGCTAGCGGGAAATGAGCAGTTCTTC. Protein sequence: CASGLRLAGNEQFF. The V gene is TRBV12-5, the J gene TRBJ2-1; TRBD2 agrees at 9 bases. Germline V gene data show CDR1 as LGHNT and CDR2 as FRNRAP. The CDR3 is 14 amino acids. V lost 2 bases, J lost 7 bases, and 3 bases stayed unmatched. The complete variable domain, with remaining parts taken from reference TRBV12-5 and TRBJ2-1, reads DARVTQTPRHKVTEMGQEVTMRCQPILGHNTVFWYRQTMMQGLELLAYFRNRAPLDDSGMPKDRFSAEMPDATLATLKIQPSEPRDSAVYFCASGLRLAGNEQFFGPGTRLTVL.

The CDR3 sequence is CASSPSVGGSYNEQFF. The CDR3 DNA reads as TGCGCCAGCAGCCCCTCCGTTGGGGGTTCCTACAATGAGCAGTTCTTC. The chain has TRBV5-1 and TRBJ2-1, with D tentatively TRBD1 or TRBD2 (5 bases each). The CDR3 is made up of 16 amino acids. Germline CDR1 reads SGHRS; CDR2 reads YFSETQ. Between the trimmed V and J ends, which lost 4 bases and 1 base, there was a span of 15 bases.

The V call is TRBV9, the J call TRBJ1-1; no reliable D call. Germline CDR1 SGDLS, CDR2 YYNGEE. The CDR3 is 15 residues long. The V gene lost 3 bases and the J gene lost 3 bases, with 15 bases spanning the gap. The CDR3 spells CASSAWAGLHTEAFF. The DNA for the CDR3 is TGTGCCAGCAGCGCGTGGGCCGGGCTACACACTGAAGCTTTCTTT.

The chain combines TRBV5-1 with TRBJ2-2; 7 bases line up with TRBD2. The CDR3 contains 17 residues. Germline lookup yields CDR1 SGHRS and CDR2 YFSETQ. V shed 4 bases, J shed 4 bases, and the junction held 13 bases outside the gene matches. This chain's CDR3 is CASSNYIYGRTTGELFF. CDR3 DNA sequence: TGCGCCAGCAGCAACTATATCTACGGGAGGACCACCGGGGAGCTGTTTTTT.

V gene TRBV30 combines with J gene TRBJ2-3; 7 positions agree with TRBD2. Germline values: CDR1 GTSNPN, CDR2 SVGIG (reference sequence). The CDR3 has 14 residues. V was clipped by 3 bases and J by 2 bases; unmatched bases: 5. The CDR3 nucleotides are TGTGCCTGGAGGAGTCGGGGGGACACAGATACGCAGTATTTT. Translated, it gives CAWRSRGDTDTQYF.

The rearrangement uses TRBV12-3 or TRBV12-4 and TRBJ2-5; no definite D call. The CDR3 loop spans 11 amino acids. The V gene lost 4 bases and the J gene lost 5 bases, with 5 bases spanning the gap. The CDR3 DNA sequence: TGTGCCAGCAGTTATCGGGAGACCCAGTACTTC. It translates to CASSYRETQYF.

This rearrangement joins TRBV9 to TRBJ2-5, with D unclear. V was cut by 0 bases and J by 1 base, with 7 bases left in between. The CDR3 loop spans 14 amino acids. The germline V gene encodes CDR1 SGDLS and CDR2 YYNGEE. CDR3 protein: CASSVGVGQETQYF. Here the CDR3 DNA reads TGTGCCAGCAGCGTAGGGGTAGGCCAAGAGACCCAGTACTTC.

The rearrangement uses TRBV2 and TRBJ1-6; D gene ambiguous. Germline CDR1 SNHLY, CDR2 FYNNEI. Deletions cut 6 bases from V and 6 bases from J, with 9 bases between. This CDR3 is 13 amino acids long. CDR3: CASRRLTNSPLHF. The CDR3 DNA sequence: TGTGCCAGCAGGAGACTCACTAATTCACCCCTCCACTTT.

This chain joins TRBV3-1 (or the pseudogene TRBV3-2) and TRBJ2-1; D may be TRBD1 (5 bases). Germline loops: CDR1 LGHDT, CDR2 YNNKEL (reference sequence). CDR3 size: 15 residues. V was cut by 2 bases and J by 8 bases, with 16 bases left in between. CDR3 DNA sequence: TGTGCCAGCAGCCAAATGACTGGTCTGGGGCATGAGCAGTTCTTC. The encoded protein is CASSQMTGLGHEQFF.

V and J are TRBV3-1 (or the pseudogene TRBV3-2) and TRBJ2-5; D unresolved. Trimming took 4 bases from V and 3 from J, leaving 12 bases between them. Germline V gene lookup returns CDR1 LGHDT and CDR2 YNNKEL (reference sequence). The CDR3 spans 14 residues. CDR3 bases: TGTGCCAGCAGCCGCCGGGCCAACGAAGAGACCCAGTACTTC. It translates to CASSRRANEETQYF.

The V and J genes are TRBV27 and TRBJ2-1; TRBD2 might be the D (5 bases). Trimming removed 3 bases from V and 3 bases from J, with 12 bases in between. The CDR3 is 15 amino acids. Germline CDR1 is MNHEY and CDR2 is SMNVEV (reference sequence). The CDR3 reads CASSLGRPLYNEQFF. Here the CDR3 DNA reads TGTGCCAGCAGTTTGGGGAGACCACTCTACAATGAGCAGTTCTTC.

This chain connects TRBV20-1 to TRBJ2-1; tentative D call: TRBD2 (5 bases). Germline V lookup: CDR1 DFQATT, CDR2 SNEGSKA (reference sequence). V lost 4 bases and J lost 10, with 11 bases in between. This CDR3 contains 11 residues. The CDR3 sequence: CSAKGGREQFF. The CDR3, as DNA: TGCAGTGCTAAAGGAGGACGGGAGCAGTTCTTC.

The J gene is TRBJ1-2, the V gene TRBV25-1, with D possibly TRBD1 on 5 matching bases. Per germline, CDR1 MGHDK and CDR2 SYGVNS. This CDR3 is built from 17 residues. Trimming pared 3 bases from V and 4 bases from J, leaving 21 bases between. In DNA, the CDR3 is TGTGCCAGCAGTGAGAGTCTCCAGGGAGAAACCGCCTATGGCTACACCTTC. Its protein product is CASSESLQGETAYGYTF.

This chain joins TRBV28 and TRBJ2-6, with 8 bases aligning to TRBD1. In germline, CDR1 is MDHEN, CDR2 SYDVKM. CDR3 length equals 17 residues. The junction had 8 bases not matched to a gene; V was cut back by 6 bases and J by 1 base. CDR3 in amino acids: CASRTQGAPSGANVLTF. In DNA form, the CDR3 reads TGTGCCAGCAGGACTCAGGGGGCGCCGTCTGGGGCCAACGTCCTGACTTTC.

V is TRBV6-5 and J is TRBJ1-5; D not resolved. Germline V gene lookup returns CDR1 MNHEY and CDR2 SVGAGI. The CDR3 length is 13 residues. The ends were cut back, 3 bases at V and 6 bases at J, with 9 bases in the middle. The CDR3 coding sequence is TGTGCCAGCAGTTATATAGCGGGTCAGCCCCAGCATTTT. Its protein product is CASSYIAGQPQHF.